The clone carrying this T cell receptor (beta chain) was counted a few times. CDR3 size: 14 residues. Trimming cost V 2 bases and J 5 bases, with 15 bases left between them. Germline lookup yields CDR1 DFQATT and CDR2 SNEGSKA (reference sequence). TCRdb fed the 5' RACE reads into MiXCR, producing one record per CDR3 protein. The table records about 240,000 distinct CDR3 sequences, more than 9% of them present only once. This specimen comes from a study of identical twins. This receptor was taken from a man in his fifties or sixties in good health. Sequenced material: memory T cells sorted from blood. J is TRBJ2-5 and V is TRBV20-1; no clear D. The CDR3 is CSARRRSNLETQYF. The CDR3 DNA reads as TGCAGTGCTAGACGGCGGAGCAACCTCGAGACCCAGTACTTC.